What follows describes a single T cell receptor (beta chain). This receptor's antigen is unknown. No quality values exist for individual bases; no much larger clone is one base distant. CD8 naive samples consisted of CD45RO-negative cells that were positively selected for CCR7, yielding a CD45RA+CCR7+ population without TemRA cells. Donors were healthy HIV-negative adults with no recently reported acute infections or vaccinations. Every donor was a Caucasian adult living in Nashville, Tennessee, USA. Blood was obtained by leukapheresis, after which PBMCs were separated by Ficoll-Histopaque density gradient centrifugation and cryopreserved in liquid nitrogen vapor phase. Purity and quantity of every magnetically sorted T cell population were checked by analytical flow cytometry. Genomic DNA was isolated from each sorted fraction and quantified by UV absorbance on a Nanodrop 2000c. The V end gives up 4 bases and the J end 6 bases, leaving 10 bases in the junction not matched to a gene. Counted from cysteine to phenylalanine, this CDR3 has 15 amino acids. Only the CDR3 region is kept as DNA, spanning 45 bases read in frame from base 1. The CDR1 and CDR2 encoded by the germline V gene (reference sequence) are LNHNV and YYDKDF.

Using the deep immunoSEQ assay, multiplex PCR amplified TCR CDR3 regions from genomic DNA. For each cell subset, the extracted genomic DNA was distributed evenly across all wells of several immunoSEQ 96-well plates, and each plate served as one replicate. For sorted subsets, approximately 210 ng of genomic DNA, equivalent to 25,000 to 35,000 T cell genomes, went into each replicate PCR. The purified libraries were quantified using a Qubit 3.0 fluorometer, sized with a Bioanalyzer 2100, and then quantified again using the KAPA Library Quantification kit. Every immunoSEQ 96-well plate was sequenced on a separate single-read 150-cycle Illumina NextSeq 550 flow cell. Per the authors' processing: The immunoSEQ output contained only junctional sequences without quality scores, so filtering could not match that applied to full-length reads. Sequences were annotated with PyIR, a Python wrapper for IgBLAST v1.9, using IMGT germline references to assign V/J genes and CDR3. Reads with weak V/J assignments (E-value above 1e-6), missing CDR3, stop codons, out-of-frame junctions, or ambiguous translated residues were removed. V3J clonotypes were defined by identical inferred V gene, J gene, and CDR3 amino acid sequence. To compute the percentage overlap between repertoires, the number of shared unique clonotypes was divided by the size of the smaller repertoire. RTK rarefaction, the Chao1 estimator, and Recon v2.1 estimates of unobserved clonotypes were used to assess repertoire richness. For all TCRbeta clonotypes obtained by the gDNA method from a few donors, generation probabilities were computed with OLGA. The source is immuneACCESS, and TCRdb retained only in-frame sequences with V and J called. Part of the clones is not carried over; for the studies checked, unresolved V genes explain less than half of this, and the remainder is unexplained. V and J calls and clone size are those listed in that table; D and trimming were worked out from the DNA. The sample table records hundreds of thousands of clones; 85% to 95% of these occur just once. Over 0.1% of the sample lies in the top ten.

The sample belongs to a study of shared clonotypes between healthy human individuals (TCRdb year 2020). Regarding the study in general: The cohort comprised a couple of women and a few men aged 18 to 49 years. To estimate repertoire size and how much clonotypes are shared between individuals, the study performed deep sequencing of blood TCR repertoires from about five healthy adults. Different laboratories and diverse techniques were used to prepare libraries and sequence TCR repertoires, to increase sequencing depth and limit assay-specific biases. Per donor, leukapheresis produced somewhere between about 0.8 and 9 billion PBMCs. For each donor, CD4 naive and CD4 memory were each given three plates, CD8 naive was given two plates, and CD8 memory was given one plate. What the study reported, not specific to this receptor: Even with the large sequencing depth, rarefaction of the sorted-subset datasets indicated that sequencing was incomplete. Across several donors, about 5.2% of naive CD4, roughly 3.8% of naive CD8, approximately 2.5% of memory CD4, and 0.4% of memory CD8 clonotypes were shared. Based on pairwise subsampling, the degree of clonotype sharing among donors was expected to be affected by sequencing depth. The genetic and exposure-history diversity represented was limited by the small number of donors. Naive subsets generally had larger estimated clonotype richness than memory subsets did. Compared with non-shared clonotypes, clonotypes shared by all four sorted-subset donors had higher generation probabilities. Sampling was restricted to blood, and TCR repertoires in tissue are likely to differ from TCR repertoires in blood.

Sample: naive CD8+ T cells sorted from blood. The label giving this sample's cell subset or site can be read as: CD45RA+CCR7+. The rearrangement joined TRBV15 to TRBJ2-3, and 7 bases in between align with TRBD2. The source of this sequence is a woman aged 25 to 39 in good health. The CDR3 amino acid sequence is: CATSNLPGGPDTQYF. The nucleotide sequence is TGTGCCACCAGCAATCTCCCGGGAGGACCGGATACGCAGTATTTT.